This T cell receptor (beta chain) was recovered during a study of human T cells and chemical hapten exposure. Background on the study: Patch tests delivered 0.01% DPC to the upper back and were evaluated at 6 days. Yields of TCR per sample differed, chiefly owing to small differences in pooled library volume. Study outcomes and limitations: Controls had significantly fewer large CDR3 similarity clusters than were formed by expanded TCRs.

Time point described: patch test 2, 6 weeks after DPC sensitization. The treatment here: therapeutic diphenylcyclopropenone sensitization with weekly scalp DPC. The CDR3 loop spans 16 amino acids. V shed 5 bases, J shed 1 base, and the junction held 6 bases outside the gene matches. Germline CDR1 is SGHAT and CDR2 is FQNNGV. This clonotype was picked up many times. What it binds is unknown. TCRdb re-called the RACE reads through MiXCR, storing one row per CDR3 protein. The sample shows roughly 40,000 distinct CDR3 sequences, 8.9% of them seen only once. This clonotype was obtained from a woman in her thirties or forties with alopecia areata. Some clones in this sample may be carry-over from other donors' samples. Source: whole blood, taken in connection with sensitization to the hapten diphenylcyclopropenone (DPC). The chain couples TRBV11-2 to TRBJ2-4; TRBD1 agrees at 9 bases. The CDR3 here is CASSLGTGSAKNIQYF. CDR3 in DNA: TGTGCCAGCAGCCTTGGGACAGGGTCGGCCAAAAACATTCAGTACTTC.